The clone carrying this TCR beta chain has more than one count but fewer than ten. Its antigen is unidentified. This specimen comes from a study of T-cell memory formation after mild COVID-19. The wider study: For the most part, TCR clusters were specific to one donor. Whole-study results and caveats: Memory cells collected pre-infection included some clones that later responded, suggesting cross-reactive memory joined.

Germline-derived CDR1 and CDR2 are ENHRY and SYGVKD. The CDR3 spans 14 residues. The V gene end was trimmed by 6 bases and the J gene end by 4 bases; junction bases not matched to a gene: 3. 5'RACE primed from the constant segment yielded TCR alpha and TCR beta cDNA libraries bearing sample barcodes and UMIs. TCRdb fed the 5' RACE reads into MiXCR, producing one record per CDR3 protein. This sample has about 620,000 distinct CDR3 sequences, with about a sixth found just once. Sequencing was carried out using PBMCs or a T cell subset sorted from them (not recorded which). This chain links TRBV10-3 with TRBJ2-2, with 9 nucleotides matching TRBD2. The clonotype was recovered from an adult woman who had mild COVID-19 (a few samples of this study predate the infection). Cell type and time point are not known. The CDR3 is CAIRNSGGTGELFF. The CDR3 nucleotides are TGTGCCATCAGGAATAGCGGGGGCACCGGGGAGCTGTTTTTT.